The 29 T cell receptor beta chains below all came from one sample that was sequenced in a study of blood T cell repertoires in COVID-19. Profiling relied on immunoSEQ multiplex PCR, and the TCRdb table lists in-frame clones only, not all of them. This sample carries approximately 100,000 clones, roughly 84% of them seen once, and the ten largest clones take under 7%. The sequencing sample was made of peripheral blood. The source of these receptors is a woman aged 50 to 60 with acute or convalescent COVID-19.

The V and J genes are TRBV4-2 and TRBJ2-2, with TRBD2 as a possible D gene (5 bases). Between the trimmed V and J ends, which lost 5 bases and 0 bases, there was a span of 10 bases. The CDR3 sequence is 15 residues long. The germline V gene has CDR1 LGHNA and CDR2 YNFKEQ. CDR3 in DNA: TGTGCCAGCAGCTCCAGCGGCGCGAACACCGGGGAGCTGTTTTTT. It yields the protein CASSSSGANTGELFF.

The chain links TRBV20-1 to TRBJ1-2; unclear D gene. The germline V and J ends were trimmed by 4 bases and 7 bases, with 10 bases remaining between them. The germline V gene encodes CDR1 DFQATT and CDR2 SNEGSKA (reference sequence). This CDR3 is 11 amino acids long. DNA for the CDR3: TGCAGTGCTAACGCCGATAGTGGCTACACCTTC. It translates to CSANADSGYTF.

CDR3 in DNA: TGCGCCAGCAGCTTGGTCGGGGGACAGCCAGATACGCAGTATTTT. Its protein product is CASSLVGGQPDTQYF. V and J are TRBV5-1 and TRBJ2-3; a weak D match, TRBD1 (7 bases). There are 15 residues in the CDR3. Germline V gene lookup returns CDR1 SGHRS and CDR2 YFSETQ. The germline V and J ends were trimmed by 0 bases and 4 bases, with 12 bases remaining between them.

The DNA of the CDR3 is TGTGCCAGCCATCAGGGACACCTGAACACTGAAGCTTTCTTT. This sequence encodes CASHQGHLNTEAFF. The chain couples TRBV18 to TRBJ1-1, with a tentative D call TRBD1 (6 bases). Germline assignment: CDR1 KGHSH and CDR2 LQKENI. The CDR3 is 14 residues long. V shed 8 bases and J shed 0 bases, with 13 bases lying between them.

This sequence joins TRBV13 and TRBJ1-4, with 12 bases aligning to TRBD1. J gave up 5 bases and V 4 bases, and 8 bases lay outside the gene matches. The CDR3 extends over 17 amino acids. Germline CDR1 PRHDT, CDR2 FYEKMQ (reference sequence). CDR3 residues: CASSWGQGANSNEKLFF. The CDR3 nucleotides read TGTGCCAGCAGCTGGGGACAGGGGGCCAACTCGAATGAAAAACTGTTTTTT.

The gene calls are TRBV18 and TRBJ1-6; TRBD1 matches at 7 bases. The CDR3 is 16 residues long. V dropped 6 bases and J dropped 3; count of bases not matched to a gene: 8. CDR1 is KGHSH and CDR2 is LQKENI in the germline V gene. DNA of the CDR3: TGTGCCAGCTCTCCCAGGGGGGCAGGCTATAATTCACCCCTCCACTTT. Amino acid sequence: CASSPRGAGYNSPLHF.

V and J are TRBV11-2 and TRBJ2-4; possibly TRBD2 for D (5 bases). CDR3 length equals 15 residues. V was trimmed by 5 bases and J by 10 bases, leaving 21 bases between them. Looked up from germline, CDR1 is SGHAT and CDR2 is FQNNGV. CDR3 amino acids: CASSEGGPRLMIQYF. Here the CDR3 DNA reads TGTGCCAGCAGCGAGGGTGGGCCGCGACTTATGATTCAGTACTTC.

The rearrangement joins TRBV10-1 to TRBJ2-1; D is possibly TRBD2 (6 bases). Trimming removed 3 bases from V and 12 bases from J, with 12 bases in between. The CDR3 covers 12 residues. Germline V gives CDR1 WNHNN, CDR2 SYGVQD (reference sequence). The CDR3: CASSDTSLGQFF. CDR3 in DNA: TGCGCCAGCAGTGATACTAGCTTAGGGCAGTTCTTC.

This clone was detected once. V is TRBV15 and J is TRBJ1-2; a weak D match, TRBD1 (6 bases). This CDR3 has 19 residues. V dropped 3 bases and J dropped 4 bases, with 27 bases sitting between them. Germline V CDR1 and CDR2: LNHNV, YYDKDF (reference sequence). The CDR3 sequence: CATSSFSRGKGGASYGYTF. The CDR3 nucleotides are TGTGCCACCAGCAGTTTTTCAAGGGGGAAAGGGGGGGCCAGCTATGGCTACACCTTC. The complete variable domain, with remaining parts taken from reference TRBV15 and TRBJ1-2, reads DAMVIQNPRYQVTQFGKPVTLSCSQTLNHNVMYWYQQKSSQAPKLLFHYYDKDFNNEADTPDNFQSRRPNTSFCFLDIRSPGLGDTAMYLCATSSFSRGKGGASYGYTFGSGTRLTVV.

There are a few counts of this clone. V is TRBV6-4 and J is TRBJ1-2; 9 bases align to TRBD1. Trimming removed 6 bases from V and 10 bases from J; junction bases left unmatched: 6. The CDR3 is 12 residues long. CDR1 is MRHNA, CDR2 SNTAGT, per germline. As DNA, the CDR3 is TGTGCCAGCAGGGCTGGACAGGGGACCTACACCTTC. It translates to CASRAGQGTYTF.

The J gene is TRBJ1-4, the V gene TRBV5-8; a possible D gene is TRBD1 (5 bases). CDR1 and CDR2 (germline): SGHTS, YDEGEE. This CDR3 has 14 residues. Trimming shortened V by 4 bases and J by 10 bases, and 17 bases separated the two germline ends. CDR3 loop: CASSPRVMGGKLFF. Here the CDR3 DNA reads TGTGCCAGCAGCCCGCGGGTAATGGGGGGAAAACTGTTTTTT.

This clone was seen once. The chain couples TRBV6-5 to TRBJ2-7, with no clear D. The V end was cut by 2 bases, the J end by 1 base, with 9 bases between. The CDR3 is 14 residues long. Germline assignment: CDR1 MNHEY and CDR2 SVGAGI. The CDR3 here is CASSYDSRSYEQYF. The CDR3 nucleotides are TGTGCCAGCAGTTACGACTCCAGATCCTACGAGCAGTACTTC.

The rearrangement links TRBV7-8 to TRBJ1-5; 8 bases agree with TRBD1. Germline V CDR1 and CDR2: SGHVS, FQNEAQ. The V gene end was trimmed by 5 bases and the J gene end by 2 bases; junction bases not matched to a gene: 8. The CDR3 length is 16 residues. The CDR3 loop is CASSLGGQDRNQPQHF. CDR3 bases: TGTGCCAGCAGCCTCGGGGGACAGGATCGCAATCAGCCCCAGCATTTT.

The chain joins TRBV7-6 to TRBJ1-1; 8 bases agree with TRBD1. V dropped 4 bases and J dropped 4; count of bases not matched to a gene: 8. Germline lookup yields CDR1 SGHVS and CDR2 FNYEAQ. The CDR3 is 15 residues long. CDR3 amino acids: CASSWQQGASTEAFF. CDR3 in DNA: TGTGCCAGCAGCTGGCAGCAGGGGGCGAGCACTGAAGCTTTCTTT.

The rearrangement links TRBV11-3 to TRBJ2-1, with 10 positions matching TRBD1. Germline V CDR1 and CDR2: SGHNT, YENEEA. V was pared by 5 bases and J by 5 bases, with 9 bases of the junction left unmatched. The length of the CDR3 is 16 residues. In nucleotides, the CDR3 is TGTGCCAGCAGCCCCACGTCCGGGACAGGGGACAATGAGCAGTTCTTC. Translation: CASSPTSGTGDNEQFF.

The chain couples TRBV15 to TRBJ2-1, with 10 bases fitting TRBD1. The length of the CDR3 is 17 residues. V trimming: 0 bases; J trimming: 7 bases; junction bases outside the gene matches: 9. Germline V gene sequence: CDR1 LNHNV, CDR2 YYDKDF (reference sequence). As DNA, the CDR3 is TGTGCCACCAGCAGAGATCTTGCCGGACAGGGGGGGAATGAGCAGTTCTTC. Translated, it gives CATSRDLAGQGGNEQFF.

V is TRBV5-1 and J is TRBJ2-4; 9 nucleotides line up with TRBD2. The ends lost 4 bases at V and 0 bases at J; junction bases unmatched: 14. This CDR3 spans 19 amino acids. The germline gives CDR1 SGHRS, CDR2 YFSETQ. CDR3: CASSPRLSGGTLAKNIQYF. In DNA, the CDR3 is TGCGCCAGCAGCCCACGACTAAGCGGGGGGACCTTAGCCAAAAACATTCAGTACTTC.

This chain joins TRBV18 and TRBJ1-1; 8 nucleotides line up with TRBD1. Germline CDR1 reads KGHSH; CDR2 reads LQKENI. The CDR3 extends over 17 amino acids. Losses at the gene ends were 2 bases for V and 5 bases for J; bases not matched to a gene: 13. The CDR3 sequence is CASSPNAGTGGLTEAFF. The CDR3 region has the DNA TGTGCCAGCTCACCAAATGCCGGGACAGGCGGTTTGACTGAAGCTTTCTTT.

A few counts support this clone. The chain combines TRBV6-6 with TRBJ2-2, with D tentatively TRBD2 (5 bases). The CDR3 totals 13 residues. Deletions cut 4 bases from V and 6 bases from J, with 9 bases between. The germline V gene encodes CDR1 MNHNY and CDR2 SVGAGI (reference sequence). CDR3 sequence (DNA): TGTGCCAGCAGTTTGGCGGGCGCCGGGGAGCTGTTTTTT. Amino acids: CASSLAGAGELFF.

This chain connects TRBV4-1 to TRBJ2-7; TRBD1 matches 8 bases. The CDR3 is 15 residues long. Germline assignment: CDR1 MGHRA and CDR2 YSYEKL. The V segment lost 4 bases and the J segment 6 bases; nucleotides outside the gene matches: 11. The CDR3 spells CASSPSDREGSEQYF. DNA for the CDR3: TGCGCCAGCAGCCCCTCGGACAGGGAAGGGAGCGAGCAGTACTTC.

The chain joins TRBV6-5 to TRBJ1-2, with D unresolved. Germline V gene lookup returns CDR1 MNHEY and CDR2 SVGAGI. CDR3 length: 14 amino acids. Trimming stripped 6 bases from V and 0 bases from J, with 11 bases between. The CDR3 sequence is CASRVGTANYGYTF. The CDR3 region has the DNA TGTGCCAGCAGAGTGGGCACTGCTAACTATGGCTACACCTTC.

V and J are TRBV6-1 and TRBJ2-7; the D gene is possibly TRBD1 (6 bases). The germline gives CDR1 MNHNS, CDR2 SASEGT. The germline V and J ends were trimmed by 1 base and 2 bases, with 12 bases remaining between them. The CDR3 has 15 amino acids. The CDR3 nucleotides read TGTGCCAGCAGTGAAGTAGGACAGCCTCCCTACGAGCAGTACTTC. It is translated as CASSEVGQPPYEQYF.

The rearrangement uses TRBV18 and TRBJ2-7; 9 bases line up with TRBD1. V shed 3 bases, J shed 7 bases, and the junction held 10 bases outside the gene matches. CDR3 length: 15 amino acids. Germline values: CDR1 KGHSH, CDR2 LQKENI. The CDR3 region is CASSPGTGYLGEQYF. The CDR3 DNA reads TGTGCCAGCTCACCCGGGACAGGGTATTTGGGAGAGCAGTACTTC.

A note on this clone: Within the sample, other DNA sequences also encode this same CDR3. V is TRBV9 and J is TRBJ2-1; 13 nucleotides align to TRBD2. J gave up 3 bases and V 4 bases, and 4 bases lay outside the gene matches. The CDR3 runs 16 residues. Germline CDR1 SGDLS, CDR2 YYNGEE. For the CDR3, the DNA is TGTGCCAGCAGCACCCGACTAGCGGGGGGCTACAATGAGCAGTTCTTC. This gives the protein CASSTRLAGGYNEQFF.

This clone was recorded a few times. The gene calls are TRBV7-6 and TRBJ2-3, with 7 bases matching TRBD2. With V trimmed by 5 bases and J by 2 bases, 7 bases remained unmatched. Germline V gene data show CDR1 as SGHVS and CDR2 as FNYEAQ. CDR3 length equals 15 residues. In DNA form, the CDR3 reads TGTGCCAGCAGCCCCCGAGCGGGGATCACAGATACGCAGTATTTT. This translates into CASSPRAGITDTQYF.

The chain has TRBV7-3 and TRBJ1-1, with D possibly being TRBD1 (5 bases). CDR3 size: 14 residues. Trimming took off 5 bases at V and 1 base at J, with 11 bases between the two ends. CDR1 SGHTA and CDR2 FQGTGA come from the germline V gene. The CDR3 loop is CASSQSGQNTEAFF. The CDR3 DNA reads TGTGCCAGCAGCCAGTCCGGACAGAACACTGAAGCTTTCTTT.

The DNA for the CDR3 is TGCAGTGCTAGTCCTAGCGGGGGCCTCCAACTCGGGGAGCTGTTTTTT. This translates into CSASPSGGLQLGELFF. The chain employs TRBV20-1 and TRBJ2-2; 10 bases match TRBD2. The CDR3 has 16 residues. The junction had 11 bases not matched to a gene; V was cut back by 3 bases and J by 7 bases. Germline assignment: CDR1 DFQATT and CDR2 SNEGSKA (reference sequence).

The chain is built from TRBV11-2 and TRBJ1-1; 9 bases map to TRBD1. The V gene end was trimmed by 4 bases and the J gene end by 4 bases; junction bases not matched to a gene: 7. From germline, CDR1 is SGHAT and CDR2 FQNNGV. This CDR3 contains 15 residues. The CDR3 loop is CASSSYRGQGTEAFF. The CDR3 region has the DNA TGTGCCAGCAGCTCCTACAGGGGGCAGGGCACTGAAGCTTTCTTT. The variable domain in full, completed from reference TRBV11-2 and TRBJ1-1, reads EAGVAQSPRYKIIEKRQSVAFWCNPISGHATLYWYQQILGQGPKLLIQFQNNGVVDDSQLPKDRFSAERLKGVDSTLKIQPAKLEDSAVYLCASSSYRGQGTEAFFGQGTRLTVV.

The chain uses TRBV18 and TRBJ1-1, with D unclear. Trimming took off 3 bases at V and 7 bases at J, with 12 bases between the two ends. Germline assignment: CDR1 KGHSH and CDR2 LQKENI. CDR3 size: 13 residues. The CDR3 sequence: CASSPLNTGEAFF. The CDR3 DNA is TGTGCCAGCTCACCTCTTAACACGGGTGAAGCTTTCTTT.